This TCR beta chain was sequenced in a study of T cell responses to AZD1222 COVID-19 vaccine (dated by TCRdb to the early 2020s). Regarding the complete study: AZD1222 recipients whose second dose came at about 4 weeks and those whose second dose came at about 12 weeks were combined into one group, since spike-specific TCR depth and breadth did not differ between the two schedules. A total of about 250 trial participants underwent TCR sequencing, of whom about 210 had received two doses of AZD1222 and about 26 had received two doses of the MenACWY control vaccine. Trial participants were enrolled by age into subgroups of 18-55, 56-69 and 70-plus years, and roughly 160, 29 and 62 TCR-sequenced participants, respectively, were included in these subgroups. What the study reported, not specific to this receptor: In the small 56-69-year group, the increase in depth fell short of significance, most likely because of low power. Spike-specific TCR breadth and depth rose significantly after two AZD1222 doses compared with day 0 and with MenACWY recipients. Nearly half of unique spike-specific TCRs reportedly recognized epitopes outside regions mutated in the B.1.351 and B.1.1.7 variants. Because no samples from the day 14 peak response were available, repertoires could be characterized only after the peak T cell response. Most participants were white British and females outnumbered males, and the authors suggested that clonal diversity may have been underestimated. Conclusions about previously exposed vaccinees were limited because only six AZD1222 recipients were SARS-CoV-2 seropositive at baseline. The whole spike protein was spanned by vaccine-associated CD4 TCRs, and dominant responses were seen in regions 160-218 and 743-854.

The CDR3 regions of human TCRbeta chains were analyzed by immunosequencing. The paper's processing steps were these. TCRs in the repertoires were matched against a reference library of SARS-CoV-2-specific TCRs that had been generated with the MIRA antigen-specificity platform. Breadth was defined as the fraction of unique TCRs that were SARS-CoV-2-associated. Depth was defined as the fraction of total T cells that were SARS-CoV-2-associated. Using the MIRA data, every spike-specific TCR was mapped to the spike region that the TCR reacted to and assigned to either a CD4 or a CD8 class. Log10-transformed breadth and depth values were compared by one-way ANOVA with Sidak's multiple comparisons tests. Entries here come from immuneACCESS through TCRdb and include only in-frame sequences with V and J called. Some clones fail to appear in such tables; in the studies checked, an unresolved V gene covers under half of the shortfall, and the cause of the remainder is unknown. Clone size and V and J calls were adopted from that table, with D and trimming inferred from the DNA. This sample is represented by about 99,000 clones; 70% to 90% of them were singletons. The ten largest clones capture roughly 2.9% of the sample.

The time point label for this specimen denotes: baseline before first vaccination. Samples from vaccinated people were obtained from the UK trials COV001 and COV002, which included a single-blind randomized controlled phase 2/3 trial of AZD1222 (ChAdOx1 nCoV-19) in healthy adults. Trial participant PBMC samples were collected at day 0 and day 28 after the second dose for TCRbeta chain sequencing. In the germline V gene, CDR1 corresponds to MNHNS and CDR2 to SASEGT. Including the terminal cysteine and phenylalanine, the CDR3 comprises 15 residues. The kept DNA is CDR3 alone, 45 bases in frame from the first base. Trimming removed 3 bases from V and 8 bases from J, leaving 19 bases between the germline ends. Comment on this clone: Its antigen is not yet known. Qualities for individual bases were not recorded, and no much larger clone is one base off.

This receptor was identified in an adult in good health. Here the sequenced sample was peripheral blood, taken on day 0 of AZD1222 vaccination. In this chain, TRBV6-1 is recombined with TRBJ1-2, with TRBD1 perhaps the D gene, on 6 matching bases. The CDR3 protein sequence reads: CASSEGRGVKWGYTF. The DNA sequence follows: TGTGCCAGCAGTGAGGGCAGGGGCGTAAAATGGGGCTACACCTTC.